A single sample is the source of the 5 T cell receptor beta chains below, sequenced in a study of T cell responses to AZD1222 COVID-19 vaccine. Clones were read by immunoSEQ multiplex PCR, and TCRdb kept only the in-frame ones, dropping some. This sample has around 78,000 clones, with roughly 87% found just once. The specimen comprised peripheral blood, sampled on day 0 of MenACWY control vaccination. These receptors all stem from an adult in good health.

The chain joins TRBV6-5 to TRBJ1-2; no reliable D call. The ends were cut back, 3 bases at V and 2 bases at J, with 16 bases in the middle. The CDR3 has 16 amino acids. The germline V gene has CDR1 MNHEY and CDR2 SVGAGI. The CDR3 sequence: CASSYGTSRANYGYTF. Here the CDR3 DNA reads TGTGCCAGCAGTTATGGAACAAGTAGGGCCAACTATGGCTACACCTTC.

The V call is TRBV10-3, the J call TRBJ2-7; D is possibly TRBD1 (7 bases). Deletions cut 3 bases from V and 2 bases from J, with 11 bases between. This CDR3 spans 14 amino acids. The germline V gene encodes CDR1 ENHRY and CDR2 SYGVKD. In DNA form, the CDR3 reads TGTGCCATCAGTGATCCCAGGGGGGCCTACGAGCAGTACTTC. Its translation: CAISDPRGAYEQYF.

The V call is TRBV28, the J call TRBJ2-6; TRBD2 matches at 12 bases. CDR3 length: 16 amino acids. J was trimmed by 3 bases and V by 3 bases; bases with no gene match: 0. Germline CDR1 and CDR2: MDHEN and SYDVKM. The CDR3 loop is CASSLGLAGGANVLTF. The CDR3 nucleotides read TGTGCCAGCAGTTTGGGACTAGCGGGTGGGGCCAACGTCCTGACTTTC.

This chain joins TRBV30 and TRBJ1-2; the D gene is possibly TRBD1 (6 bases). The CDR3 has 13 amino acids. Germline CDR1 and CDR2: GTSNPN and SVGIG (reference sequence). The germline V and J ends were trimmed by 2 bases and 7 bases, with 14 bases remaining between them. CDR3 loop: CAWSPTGVAGYTF. The CDR3 region has the DNA TGTGCCTGGAGTCCGACAGGAGTTGCTGGCTACACCTTC.

The chain combines TRBV18 with TRBJ2-1, with 9 nucleotides matching TRBD2. Germline V gene sequence: CDR1 KGHSH, CDR2 LQKENI. The junction had 9 bases not matched to a gene; V was cut back by 2 bases and J by 7 bases. The CDR3 is 16 amino acids. CDR3 nucleotides: TGTGCCAGCTCACCAGGGTCTCTAGCGGGACGTAATGAGCAGTTCTTC. Translation gives CASSPGSLAGRNEQFF.